This TCR beta chain derives from a study of T cell changes during pregnancy in multiple sclerosis. The assay was immunoSEQ multiplex PCR, and TCRdb's table has in-frame clones only and misses some. Of fewer than 90,000 clones listed, about 93% were seen once; the top ten hold roughly 1%. Trimming shortened V by 4 bases and J by 5 bases, and 17 bases separated the two germline ends. Germline-derived CDR1 and CDR2 are SGHDN and FVKESK. The CDR3 totals 16 residues. The chain employs TRBV14 and TRBJ1-4; maybe TRBD1 (6 bases). This receptor was identified in a female donor with multiple sclerosis, enrolled in a pregnancy study. Material: peripheral blood, obtained in the first trimester of pregnancy. The CDR3 loop reads CASSRVTGLVNEKLFF. The CDR3 DNA reads as TGTGCCAGCAGCCGGGTGACAGGTCTAGTAAATGAAAAACTGTTTTTT.